The clone carrying this TCR beta chain was seen at least ten times. The data were taken from a study of T-cell memory formation after mild COVID-19. TCRdb re-analysed the 5' RACE reads in MiXCR, keeping a single row per CDR3 protein. Here the sample spans fewer than 350,000 distinct CDR3 sequences, less than 9.5% being singletons. The sequence derives from a man younger than 35 who had mild COVID-19 (a few samples of this study predate the infection). Cell type and time point are not known. Sequenced: PBMCs or a T cell subset sorted from them (not recorded which).

CDR3 DNA sequence: TGTGCCAGCAGGCGGACAGGACAGATCTCACCCCTCCACTTT. Encoded protein: CASRRTGQISPLHF. The rearrangement joins TRBV6-6 to TRBJ1-6; TRBD1 matches at 7 bases. V was clipped by 6 bases and J by 10 bases; unmatched bases: 9. CDR3 length equals 14 residues. The germline CDR1 and CDR2 sequences are MNHNY and SVGAGI (reference sequence).